The 27 T cell receptor beta chains reported below all come from one sample, sequenced in a study of CD8 T cells in Susac syndrome. cDNA came from approximately 0.5 to 1 ug RNA primed by random hexamers. In TCRdb, the immunoSEQ multiplex PCR reads were re-called with MiXCR into one record per CDR3 protein. In the table there are 150,000 or so distinct CDR3 sequences, roughly 94% of which are singletons. The sequenced sample was CD8+ T cells from PBMCs. The source of these receptors is a human donor with multiple sclerosis.

The V call is TRBV9, the J call TRBJ1-1, with no clear D. V was clipped by 3 bases and J by 5 bases, with 14 bases between them. CDR1 is SGDLS and CDR2 is YYNGEE in the germline V gene. The CDR3 has 14 amino acids. CDR3 protein: CASSGKGGRTEAFF. CDR3 nucleotides: TGTGCCAGCAGCGGCAAGGGAGGGCGAACTGAAGCTTTCTTT.

J is TRBJ1-4 and V is TRBV7-9; D may be TRBD1 (6 bases). The V gene lost 5 bases and the J gene lost 5 bases, with 15 bases spanning the gap. This CDR3 comprises 15 residues. Germline assignment: CDR1 SEHNR and CDR2 FQNEAQ (reference sequence). The CDR3 DNA follows: TGTGCCAGCAGCGAAGGACAGAGCGGGAATGAAAAACTGTTTTTT. It translates to CASSEGQSGNEKLFF.

V and J are TRBV3-1 and TRBJ2-1; TRBD2 is a possible D gene (6 bases). Per the germline V gene, CDR1 is LGHDT and CDR2 is YNNKEL (reference sequence). Deletions cut 1 base from V and 2 bases from J, with 18 bases between. This CDR3 has 18 amino acids. CDR3 loop: CASSQVPPGVAPYNEQFF. In nucleotides, the CDR3 is TGTGCCAGCAGCCAAGTCCCCCCGGGGGTGGCCCCCTACAATGAGCAGTTCTTC.

The rearrangement links TRBV12-3 or TRBV12-4 to TRBJ1-2; TRBD1 might be the D (5 bases). The CDR3 has 16 amino acids. V lost 6 bases and J 0 bases, leaving 17 bases between the germline ends. CDR3 residues: CASSGKKGATNYGYTF. The DNA of the CDR3 is TGTGCCAGCAGCGGTAAAAAAGGGGCAACTAACTATGGCTACACCTTC.

This chain connects TRBV28 to TRBJ1-5; D is perhaps TRBD1 (5 bases). Germline lookup yields CDR1 MDHEN and CDR2 SYDVKM. The CDR3 runs 15 residues. Trimming left V 7 bases short and J 0 bases short, with 13 bases between. CDR3 sequence reads: CASNGRGGSNQPQHF. The CDR3 DNA is TGTGCCAGCAACGGTAGGGGTGGTAGCAATCAGCCCCAGCATTTT.

The J gene is TRBJ2-7, the V gene TRBV7-9; 8 positions agree with TRBD1. The CDR3 consists of 13 residues. V dropped 6 bases and J dropped 3; count of bases not matched to a gene: 4. The V gene's germline CDR1 is SEHNR and CDR2 FQNEAQ (reference sequence). CDR3 coding DNA: TGTGCCAGCAGTACGGACAGGGTCTACGAGCAGTACTTC. The encoded protein is CASSTDRVYEQYF.

V usage is TRBV5-6 and J usage is TRBJ2-2, with 9 bases that match TRBD1. V trimming: 3 bases; J trimming: 7 bases; junction bases outside the gene matches: 4. This CDR3 contains 14 residues. Germline V gene data show CDR1 as SGHDT and CDR2 as YYEEEE. The CDR3 sequence is CASSSGTGSGELFF. In DNA, the CDR3 is TGTGCCAGCAGCTCTGGGACAGGGAGCGGGGAGCTGTTTTTT.

The V call is TRBV20-1, the J call TRBJ2-1, with 13 positions matching TRBD2. The CDR3 runs 15 residues. With V trimmed by 4 bases and J by 8 bases, 8 bases remained unmatched. Germline V gives CDR1 DFQATT, CDR2 SNEGSKA (reference sequence). As DNA, the CDR3 is TGCAGTGCTACCGCACTAGCGGGGGGGCTAGATGAGCAGTTCTTC. Translation gives CSATALAGGLDEQFF.

This clonotype was counted once. The CDR3 protein is CSARVGGAGGYTF. The DNA of the CDR3 is TGCAGTGCTAGAGTTGGAGGGGCTGGTGGCTACACCTTC. The chain links TRBV20-1 to TRBJ1-2; tentative D call: TRBD1 (5 bases). Germline V gene sequence: CDR1 DFQATT, CDR2 SNEGSKA (reference sequence). The CDR3 is made up of 13 amino acids. Trimming took off 1 base at V and 7 bases at J, with 13 bases between the two ends.

This chain links TRBV20-1 with TRBJ2-1; 9 bases agree with TRBD2. The V segment lost 7 bases and the J segment 6 bases; nucleotides outside the gene matches: 7. The CDR3 has 13 amino acids. Germline loops: CDR1 DFQATT, CDR2 SNEGSKA (reference sequence). This chain's CDR3 is CSGQRGDRNEQFF. DNA of the CDR3: TGCAGTGGCCAGCGGGGGGACCGCAATGAGCAGTTCTTC.

This sequence joins TRBV30 and TRBJ2-7, with 7 bases aligning to TRBD1. The CDR3 consists of 12 residues. The V and J ends lost 7 bases and 0 bases, in that order; junction bases with no gene match: 3. Germline-derived CDR1 and CDR2 are GTSNPN and SVGIG (reference sequence). The CDR3 protein is CASWTGSYEQYF. CDR3 nucleotide sequence: TGTGCCTCTTGGACAGGCTCCTACGAGCAGTACTTC. The full variable domain, its missing parts supplied by reference TRBV30 and TRBJ2-7, is SQTIHQWPATLVQPVGSPLSLECTVEGTSNPNLYWYRQAAGRGLQLLFYSVGIGQISSEVPQNLSASRPQDRQFILSSKKLLLSDSGFYLCASWTGSYEQYFGPGTRLTVT.

This clonotype was detected only a few times. The V gene is TRBV29-1, the J gene TRBJ2-1; 7 nucleotides line up with TRBD2. Trimming cost V 3 bases and J 6 bases; bases outside gene matches: 5. CDR1 is SQVTM and CDR2 is ANQGSEA in the germline V gene. The CDR3 loop spans 13 amino acids. The CDR3 loop reads CSVEGGTINEQFF. The CDR3 DNA is TGCAGCGTTGAGGGGGGGACCATCAATGAGCAGTTCTTC.

V usage is TRBV4-3 and J usage is TRBJ2-7; D is uncertain. V shed 1 base and J shed 1 base, with 11 bases lying between them. The CDR3 extends over 15 amino acids. Germline V gene sequence: CDR1 LGHNA, CDR2 YSLEER. CDR3 sequence (DNA): TGCGCCAGCAGCCAAGGGTGGGTCAGTTCCTACGAGCAGTACTTC. Translation gives CASSQGWVSSYEQYF.

This clonotype was found once. The chain couples TRBV10-2 to TRBJ2-7, with TRBD2 matching over 11 bases. This CDR3 spans 15 amino acids. The trim removed 8 bases at V and 1 base at J, leaving 7 bases unmatched. Germline V gene sequence: CDR1 WSHSY, CDR2 SAAADI. The CDR3 DNA is TGCGCCAGCGGGAAACTAGCGGGGGAATCCTACGAGCAGTACTTC. This sequence encodes CASGKLAGESYEQYF.

CDR3 amino acids: CSASNGGLYGYTF. The CDR3 coding sequence is TGCAGTGCTAGTAACGGGGGCCTCTATGGCTACACCTTC. The J gene is TRBJ1-2, the V gene TRBV20-1, with D perhaps TRBD1 (6 bases). Germline lookup yields CDR1 DFQATT and CDR2 SNEGSKA (reference sequence). This CDR3 spans 13 amino acids. Trimming took 3 bases from V and 4 from J, leaving 12 bases between them.

The chain uses TRBV28 and TRBJ2-2; no definite D call. CDR1 and CDR2 (germline): MDHEN, SYDVKM. The CDR3 runs 13 residues. The ends were cut back, 5 bases at V and 8 bases at J, with 12 bases in the middle. This CDR3 reads CASSPRDGGELFF. In DNA, the CDR3 is TGTGCCAGCAGTCCTAGGGATGGGGGGGAGCTGTTTTTT.

The chain joins TRBV14 to TRBJ2-1; 8 bases agree with TRBD1. The V gene's germline CDR1 is SGHDN and CDR2 FVKESK. J was trimmed by 5 bases and V by 6 bases; bases with no gene match: 6. CDR3 length: 14 residues. This chain's CDR3 is CASSRGQGNNEQFF. The CDR3 DNA sequence: TGTGCCAGCAGTCGCGGACAGGGTAACAATGAGCAGTTCTTC.

V and J are TRBV27 and TRBJ1-6; 7 positions match TRBD1. This CDR3 is 16 amino acids long. Germline V CDR1 and CDR2: MNHEY, SMNVEV (reference sequence). With 5 bases clipped from V and 7 bases from J, the junction kept 11 bases outside the gene matches. CDR3 sequence reads: CASSPRRGLGNSPLHF. For the CDR3, the DNA is TGTGCCAGCAGTCCCCGGAGGGGGCTGGGGAATTCACCCCTCCACTTT.

The chain joins TRBV13 to TRBJ2-3; D is ambiguous. Germline loops: CDR1 PRHDT, CDR2 FYEKMQ (reference sequence). This CDR3 region has 14 residues. V was trimmed by 2 bases and J by 4 bases, leaving 10 bases between them. The CDR3 DNA sequence: TGTGCCAGCAGCTTATCCTCTGACGCAGATACGCAGTATTTT. Its protein is CASSLSSDADTQYF.

Written as DNA, the CDR3 is TGTGCCAGCTCCGAAGGATATAGCAATCAGCCCCAGCATTTT. It encodes CASSEGYSNQPQHF. The genes are TRBV25-1 and TRBJ1-5, with D hard to call. The CDR3 has 14 residues. V lost 8 bases and J lost 0, with 11 bases in between. Germline V gene sequence: CDR1 MGHDK, CDR2 SYGVNS. Filled out from reference TRBV25-1 and TRBJ1-5, the complete variable domain reads EADIYQTPRYLVIGTGKKITLECSQTMGHDKMYWYQQDPGMELHLIHYSYGVNSTEKGDLSSESTVSRIRTEHFPLTLESARPSHTSQYLCASSEGYSNQPQHFGDGTRLSIL.

CDR3 nucleotide sequence: TGCAGTGCTAGAGCACGGGTAGCCCAACACTACGAGCAGTACTTC. This codes for CSARARVAQHYEQYF. The chain recombines TRBV20-1 with TRBJ2-7; D gene uncertain. V lost 1 base and J lost 3, with 16 bases in between. This CDR3 is built from 15 residues. Germline V gene lookup returns CDR1 DFQATT and CDR2 SNEGSKA (reference sequence).

The chain recombines TRBV5-6 with TRBJ2-3; possibly TRBD2 for D (5 bases). The ends were cut back, 4 bases at V and 6 bases at J, with 15 bases in the middle. The CDR3 covers 14 residues. Germline assignment: CDR1 SGHDT and CDR2 YYEEEE. As DNA, the CDR3 is TGTGCCAGCAGCCGGGGATATGGCGGGGATACGCAGTATTTT. Protein product: CASSRGYGGDTQYF.

This clonotype was counted a single time. The rearrangement links TRBV9 to TRBJ1-1, with 10 positions matching TRBD1. The germline V gene has CDR1 SGDLS and CDR2 YYNGEE. J gave up 4 bases and V 3 bases, and 6 bases lay outside the gene matches. CDR3 length: 15 residues. CDR3: CASSASGTGVTEAFF. The CDR3 bases are TGTGCCAGCAGCGCCTCCGGGACAGGGGTCACTGAAGCTTTCTTT.

The chain recombines TRBV3-1 with TRBJ2-5; 7 bases match TRBD1. CDR3 size: 13 residues. Trimming cost V 4 bases and J 1 base; bases outside gene matches: 0. The germline CDR1 and CDR2 sequences are LGHDT and YNNKEL (reference sequence). The CDR3 DNA follows: TGTGCCAGCAGCCGGGACAGCCAAGAGACCCAGTACTTC. It translates to CASSRDSQETQYF.

CDR3 residues: CASSSWSSSYEQYF. Written as DNA, the CDR3 is TGTGCCAGCAGCTCTTGGTCCTCCTCCTACGAGCAGTACTTC. This chain uses TRBV13 with TRBJ2-7; no firm D call. V was cut by 4 bases and J by 0 bases, with 10 bases left in between. Germline CDR1 and CDR2: PRHDT and FYEKMQ (reference sequence). The CDR3 length is 14 residues.

V and J are TRBV7-9 and TRBJ1-1; no clear D. CDR1 and CDR2 from the germline V gene are SEHNR and FQNEAQ (reference sequence). The V and J ends lost 2 bases and 1 base respectively, with 20 bases between them. CDR3 size: 18 residues. The CDR3 protein is CASSLHQRTELPNTEAFF. CDR3 in DNA: TGTGCCAGCAGCTTACATCAGAGGACGGAATTACCGAACACTGAAGCTTTCTTT. Filled out from reference TRBV7-9 and TRBJ1-1, the complete variable domain reads DTGVSQNPRHKITKRGQNVTFRCDPISEHNRLYWYRQTLGQGPEFLTYFQNEAQLEKSRLLSDRFSAERPKGSFSTLEIQRTEQGDSAMYLCASSLHQRTELPNTEAFFGQGTRLTVV.

The CDR3 here is CSARPGTSRYNEQFF. Written as DNA, the CDR3 is TGCAGTGCTAGACCCGGGACTAGCAGGTACAATGAGCAGTTCTTC. The chain recombines TRBV20-1 with TRBJ2-1, with 9 bases aligning to TRBD2. This CDR3 spans 15 amino acids. Germline CDR1 DFQATT, CDR2 SNEGSKA (reference sequence). V dropped 2 bases and J dropped 4; count of bases not matched to a gene: 6.